The 25 T cell receptor beta chains below all came from one sample that was sequenced in a study of blood T cell repertoires in COVID-19. Produced via immunoSEQ multiplex PCR; TCRdb's table is partial and in-frame only. Seen here are about 260,000 clones, 70% to 90% observed once, and the top ten hold under 2%. The sequencing sample was made of peripheral blood. These receptor sequences come from a man under 40 with active or convalescent COVID-19.

The chain employs TRBV5-1 and TRBJ1-2, with D possibly matching TRBD1 (6 bases). Trimming pared 0 bases from V and 0 bases from J, leaving 12 bases between. The CDR3 spans 16 residues. Per the germline V gene, CDR1 is SGHRS and CDR2 is YFSETQ. The CDR3 sequence: CASSLARGAANYGYTF. CDR3 sequence (DNA): TGCGCCAGCAGCTTGGCCCGGGGGGCTGCTAACTATGGCTACACCTTC.

The rearrangement uses TRBV6-6 and TRBJ1-6, with no clear D. The CDR3 loop spans 13 amino acids. Trimming took 2 bases from V and 8 from J, leaving 7 bases between them. Germline assignment: CDR1 MNHNY and CDR2 SVGAGI (reference sequence). As DNA, the CDR3 is TGTGCCAGCAGTTACGTAGCGGATTCACCCCTCCACTTT. It specifies CASSYVADSPLHF.

This chain joins TRBV15 and TRBJ2-1; D is uncertain. Germline V gives CDR1 LNHNV, CDR2 YYDKDF (reference sequence). V gave up 11 bases and J gave up 5 bases, with 16 bases separating them. The CDR3 extends over 13 amino acids. The DNA for the CDR3 is TGTGCCGCGACGGAGAGTATGGACAATGAGCAGTTCTTC. Translating it yields CAATESMDNEQFF.

Only a few counts were recorded for this clone. The V call is TRBV4-3, the J call TRBJ2-2; 8 nucleotides match TRBD1. The CDR3 totals 17 residues. Germline CDR1 is LGHNA and CDR2 is YSLEER. V gave up 2 bases and J gave up 1 base; unmatched junction bases: 6. The CDR3 nucleotides read TGCGCCAGCAGCCAACGGACAGGGTTTAGGAACACCGGGGAGCTGTTTTTT. This encodes CASSQRTGFRNTGELFF.

The V gene is TRBV6-7, the J gene TRBJ1-1, with D possibly matching TRBD1 (6 bases). TRBV6-7 is labeled an ORF, and its function is uncertain. CDR3 length equals 13 residues. Between the trimmed V and J ends, which lost 8 bases and 1 base, there was a span of 11 bases. DNA of the CDR3: TGTGCCAGCCTCCCGACAGGGAACACTGAAGCTTTCTTT. Translation gives CASLPTGNTEAFF.

The V and J genes are TRBV4-3 and TRBJ1-3; weak D call: TRBD1 (5 bases). Trimming removed 3 bases at V and 4 bases at J, with 19 bases between. Germline CDR1 reads LGHNA; CDR2 reads YSLEER. The CDR3 is 17 amino acids. CDR3 loop: CASSQETSRASGNTIYF. CDR3 DNA: TGCGCCAGCAGCCAGGAAACCTCCAGGGCATCCGGAAACACCATATATTTT.

The J gene is TRBJ1-3, the V gene TRBV7-2, with TRBD1 matching 7 bases. Germline trimming cut 4 bases from V and 3 bases from J; bases unmatched to any gene: 9. In germline, CDR1 is SGHTA, CDR2 FQGNSA. CDR3 length: 16 amino acids. CDR3 region: CASSSNRGSSGNTIYF. CDR3 bases: TGTGCCAGCAGCTCTAACAGGGGTTCTAGTGGAAACACCATATATTTT.

V is TRBV7-2 and J is TRBJ2-7; no definite D call. The length of the CDR3 is 13 residues. Trimming took off 1 base at V and 4 bases at J, with 8 bases between the two ends. The germline gives CDR1 SGHTA, CDR2 FQGNSA. CDR3 in amino acids: CASSLGFLYEQYF. CDR3 coding DNA: TGTGCCAGCAGCTTAGGGTTCCTATACGAGCAGTACTTC.

Written as DNA, the CDR3 is TGTGCCAGCAGCGTCACAAGTATAAACACTGAAGCTTTCTTT. Protein: CASSVTSINTEAFF. This chain joins TRBV9 and TRBJ1-1; D gene uncertain. The CDR3 spans 14 residues. V was shortened by 2 bases and J by 2 bases, with 10 bases between the two germline ends. Germline-derived CDR1 and CDR2 are SGDLS and YYNGEE.

V gene TRBV5-4 combines with J gene TRBJ2-7; 7 nucleotides agree with TRBD1. Trimming removed 4 bases from V and 2 bases from J; junction bases left unmatched: 9. Germline loops: CDR1 SGHNT, CDR2 YYREEE (reference sequence). The CDR3 totals 15 residues. The CDR3 nucleotides are TGTGCCAGCAGCCGCCCTAGCCAGGGGGCCTACGAGCAGTACTTC. This codes for CASSRPSQGAYEQYF.

For this clone: Different DNA sequences within this sample yield the same CDR3. The gene calls are TRBV19 and TRBJ1-5, with a weak D call TRBD1 (5 bases). V shed 5 bases and J shed 4 bases, with 9 bases lying between them. The CDR3 totals 13 residues. CDR1 is LNHDA and CDR2 is SQIVND in the germline V gene (reference sequence). The DNA of the CDR3 is TGTGCCAGTAGTTCACAGGTTAATCAGCCCCAGCATTTT. Translating it yields CASSSQVNQPQHF.

This clone was seen only a few times. This chain joins TRBV19 and TRBJ2-7, with 12 nucleotides matching TRBD2. CDR1 is LNHDA and CDR2 is SQIVND in the germline V gene (reference sequence). The CDR3 is 14 residues long. V shed 8 bases, J shed 2 bases, and the junction held 4 bases outside the gene matches. The DNA of the CDR3 is TGTGCCAGTGGAACTAGCGGGGGGCCCTACGAGCAGTACTTC. This codes for CASGTSGGPYEQYF.

In nucleotides, the CDR3 is TGCGCCAGCAGAGAACAGGGGATCACTGAAGCTTTCTTT. Residues: CASREQGITEAFF. V is TRBV10-2 and J is TRBJ1-1, with TRBD1 identical over 7 bases. The V gene's germline CDR1 is WSHSY and CDR2 SAAADI. With V trimmed by 6 bases and J by 4 bases, 5 bases remained unmatched. The CDR3 contains 13 residues.

The sample holds one count of this clone. The V call is TRBV6-5, the J call TRBJ1-4; TRBD1 might be the D (6 bases). V lost 4 bases, J lost 8 bases, and 8 bases lay in between. Germline V gives CDR1 MNHEY, CDR2 SVGAGI. The CDR3 consists of 12 residues. CDR3 bases: TGTGCCAGCAGTTCCCAGGGGGAAAAACTGTTTTTT. It encodes CASSSQGEKLFF.

The J gene is TRBJ1-1, the V gene TRBV29-1, with TRBD1 matching over 7 bases. Germline-derived CDR1 and CDR2 are SQVTM and ANQGSEA. There are 18 residues in the CDR3. V trimming: 8 bases; J trimming: 3 bases; junction bases outside the gene matches: 24. The CDR3 nucleotides read TGCAGCTCTGGCGGGGGCAGACAGGGACAGCTCGGATACACTGAAGCTTTCTTT. Amino acid sequence: CSSGGGRQGQLGYTEAFF.

This clone was observed once. The V and J genes are TRBV6-2 or TRBV6-3 and TRBJ2-7; perhaps TRBD1 as D (5 bases). The length of the CDR3 is 17 residues. Germline CDR1 is MNHEY and CDR2 is SVGEGT. The V and J ends lost 2 bases and 3 bases respectively, with 20 bases between them. CDR3 DNA: TGTGCCAGCAGTTACCCCTTGCGACAGCCGGAAAACTACGAGCAGTACTTC. The encoded protein is CASSYPLRQPENYEQYF.

This chain connects TRBV5-1 to TRBJ1-5; no firm D call. The germline V gene has CDR1 SGHRS and CDR2 YFSETQ. Deletions cut 5 bases from V and 0 bases from J, with 6 bases between. The CDR3 has 13 amino acids. The CDR3 nucleotides read TGCGCCAGCAGGCAGGATAGCAATCAGCCCCAGCATTTT. It codes for CASRQDSNQPQHF.

V is TRBV30 and J is TRBJ1-2, with D possibly matching TRBD1 (6 bases). This CDR3 has 13 residues. Germline CDR1 reads GTSNPN; CDR2 reads SVGIG (reference sequence). Trimming removed 2 bases at V and 3 bases at J, with 10 bases between. CDR3 coding DNA: TGTGCCTGGAGTCCCGGGACACACTATGGCTACACCTTC. Translating gives CAWSPGTHYGYTF.

This chain uses TRBV19 with TRBJ1-1; 7 positions match TRBD1. This CDR3 spans 14 amino acids. With V trimmed by 5 bases and J by 0 bases, 3 bases remained unmatched. Germline V lookup: CDR1 LNHDA, CDR2 SQIVND (reference sequence). The CDR3 spells CASSRTGMNTEAFF. The CDR3 DNA sequence: TGTGCCAGTAGTCGGACAGGAATGAACACTGAAGCTTTCTTT.

This rearrangement joins TRBV3-1 (or the pseudogene TRBV3-2) to TRBJ1-1; D perhaps matches TRBD1 (5 bases). The CDR3 runs 15 residues. Germline V gives CDR1 LGHDT, CDR2 YNNKEL (reference sequence). Trimming took 4 bases from V and 3 from J, leaving 15 bases between them. CDR3 sequence: CASSPPWGVDTEAFF. CDR3 sequence (DNA): TGTGCCAGCAGCCCACCTTGGGGGGTTGACACTGAAGCTTTCTTT.

The V and J genes are TRBV5-1 and TRBJ1-1; the D gene is possibly TRBD1 (5 bases). Germline CDR1 is SGHRS and CDR2 is YFSETQ. Deletions cut 0 bases from V and 4 bases from J, with 13 bases between. CDR3 size: 15 residues. CDR3 DNA sequence: TGCGCCAGCAGCTTGGGTCAGGGAAGGGGCACTGAAGCTTTCTTT. Its translation is CASSLGQGRGTEAFF. Looking up the rest from reference TRBV5-1 and TRBJ1-1 gives the full variable domain: KAGVTQTPRYLIKTRGQQVTLSCSPISGHRSVSWYQQTPGQGLQFLFEYFSETQRNKGNFPGRFSGRQFSNSRSEMNVSTLELGDSALYLCASSLGQGRGTEAFFGQGTRLTVV.

The chain recombines TRBV21-1 with TRBJ1-5; TRBD1, the table's D call, lacks a check against the DNA. TRBV21-1 is deemed a pseudogene. The CDR3 has 14 residues. As DNA, the CDR3 is TGTGCCAGCAGCAAGGACAGGGAGAATCAGCCCCAGCATTTT. Its translation: CASSKDRENQPQHF.

This sequence joins TRBV6-5 and TRBJ2-2; TRBD2 might be the D (6 bases). Trimming took 8 bases from V and 5 from J, leaving 15 bases between them. The CDR3 spans 14 residues. Germline V lookup: CDR1 MNHEY, CDR2 SVGAGI. CDR3 nucleotide sequence: TGTGCCAGCGGGTGGGAGGAATCGACCGGGGAGCTGTTTTTT. As protein: CASGWEESTGELFF.

The chain couples TRBV2 to TRBJ2-7; the match to TRBD2 covers 9 bases. Germline V gene data show CDR1 as SNHLY and CDR2 as FYNNEI. Unmatched junction bases numbered 5, after V lost 9 bases and J lost 5 bases. CDR3 length: 12 residues. CDR3 nucleotides: TGTGCCAGGAGCGGGGGGTTTCACGAGCAGTACTTC. It is translated as CARSGGFHEQYF.

This clone occurred a few times. The chain employs TRBV5-8 and TRBJ2-7; 15 bases are a match to TRBD2. The CDR3 runs to 18 residues. With 2 bases clipped from V and 3 bases from J, the junction kept 9 bases outside the gene matches. Germline values: CDR1 SGHTS, CDR2 YDEGEE. The CDR3 sequence: CASSFGLAGGRRHYEQYF. DNA of the CDR3: TGTGCCAGCAGCTTTGGACTAGCGGGGGGGCGACGGCACTACGAGCAGTACTTC.